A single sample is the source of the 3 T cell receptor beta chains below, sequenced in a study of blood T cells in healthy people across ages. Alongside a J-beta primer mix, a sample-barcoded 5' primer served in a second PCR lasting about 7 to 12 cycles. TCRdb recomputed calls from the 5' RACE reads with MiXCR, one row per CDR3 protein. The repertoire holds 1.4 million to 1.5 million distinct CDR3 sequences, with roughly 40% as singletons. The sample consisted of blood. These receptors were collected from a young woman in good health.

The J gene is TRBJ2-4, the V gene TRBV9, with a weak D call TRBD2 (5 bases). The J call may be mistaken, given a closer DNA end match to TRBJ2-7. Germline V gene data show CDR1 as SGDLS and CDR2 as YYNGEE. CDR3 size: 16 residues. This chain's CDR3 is CASSEGRGSRSYEQYF. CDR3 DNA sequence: TGTGCCAGCAGCGAGGGCCGCGGGTCCCGCTCCTACGAGCAGTACTTC.

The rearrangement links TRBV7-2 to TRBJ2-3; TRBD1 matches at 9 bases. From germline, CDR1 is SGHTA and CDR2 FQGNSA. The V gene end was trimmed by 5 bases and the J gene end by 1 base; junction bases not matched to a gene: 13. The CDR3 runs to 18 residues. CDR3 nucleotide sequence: TGTGCCAGCAGCCCCCTGTTTGGGACAGGGTTGGGCACAGATACGCAGTATTTT. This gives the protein CASSPLFGTGLGTDTQYF.

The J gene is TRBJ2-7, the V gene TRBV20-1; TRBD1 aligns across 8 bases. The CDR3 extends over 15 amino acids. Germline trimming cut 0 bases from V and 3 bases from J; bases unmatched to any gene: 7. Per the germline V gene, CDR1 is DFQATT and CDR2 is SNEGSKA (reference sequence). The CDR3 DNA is TGCAGTGCTAGAGATGCCCAGGGGGCATTCTACGAGCAGTACTTC. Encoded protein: CSARDAQGAFYEQYF.